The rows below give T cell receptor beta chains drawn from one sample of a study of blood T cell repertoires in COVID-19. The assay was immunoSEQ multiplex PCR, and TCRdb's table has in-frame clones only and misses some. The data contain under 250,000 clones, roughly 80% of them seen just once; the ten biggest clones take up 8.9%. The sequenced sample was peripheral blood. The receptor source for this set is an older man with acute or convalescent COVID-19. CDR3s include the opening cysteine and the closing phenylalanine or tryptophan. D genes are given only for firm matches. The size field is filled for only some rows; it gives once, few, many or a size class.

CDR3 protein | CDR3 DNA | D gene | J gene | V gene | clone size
CASSLHISIGQGIEQYF | TGTGCCAGCAGTTTACATATTAGTATCGGACAGGGAATCGAGCAGTACTTC | TRBD1 | TRBJ2-7 | TRBV28 | NA
CASSVDRDRGQDNGYTF | TGTGCCAGCAGCGTAGATCGGGACAGGGGGCAGGATAATGGCTACACCTTC | TRBD1 | TRBJ1-2 | TRBV9 | NA
CASSLEDAGVAFF | TGCGCCAGCAGCTTGGAGGACGCGGGAGTGGCTTTCTTT | NA | TRBJ1-1 | TRBV5-1 | NA
CASSPGLSTEAFF | TGTGCCAGCAGCCCGGGTCTCTCCACTGAAGCTTTCTTT | NA | TRBJ1-1 | TRBV3-1/TRBV3-2 | once
CASSLRGTGNTIYF | TGTGCCAGCAGTTTAAGAGGCACTGGAAACACCATATATTTT | NA | TRBJ1-3 | TRBV27 | once
CASSAGQGLERNTIYF | TGTGCCAGCAGCGCAGGACAGGGGTTGGAAAGAAACACCATATATTTT | TRBD1 | TRBJ1-3 | TRBV9 | once
CASSVGGRKNEQYF | TGTGCCAGCAGTGTGGGAGGGAGGAAGAACGAGCAGTACTTC | TRBD2 | TRBJ2-7 | TRBV2 | NA
CASSQTDRAVFFPNVLTF | TGTGCCAGCAGCCAGACCGACAGGGCCGTTTTTTTCCCGAACGTCCTGACTTTC | TRBD1 | TRBJ2-6 | TRBV3-1/TRBV3-2 | many
CASSQVNTSGRAGDTQYF | TGCGCCAGCAGTCAGGTTAACACTAGCGGGAGGGCCGGGGATACGCAGTATTTT | TRBD2 | TRBJ2-3 | TRBV23-1 | few
CATSAPTSGGHEQYF | TGTGCCACCAGTGCTCCAACGTCTGGAGGCCACGAGCAGTACTTC | NA | TRBJ2-7 | TRBV24-1 | NA
CATSDFGDTEAFF | TGTGCCACCAGTGATTTCGGGGACACTGAAGCTTTCTTT | NA | TRBJ1-1 | TRBV24-1 | NA
CASSPRTVQETQYF | TGTGCCAGCAGCCCACGGACAGTCCAAGAGACCCAGTACTTC | NA | TRBJ2-5 | TRBV7-8 | few
CASRNQGAATGELFF | TGTGCCAGCAGAAACCAGGGGGCGGCCACCGGGGAGCTGTTTTTT | TRBD1 | TRBJ2-2 | TRBV6-5 | NA
CASSPAGTLSTDTQYF | TGCGCCAGCAGCCCAGCCGGGACACTTAGCACAGATACGCAGTATTTT | NA | TRBJ2-3 | TRBV4-1 | NA
CASSQVASAYNEQFF | TGTGCCAGCAGCCAAGTGGCTAGCGCTTACAATGAGCAGTTCTTC | NA | TRBJ2-1 | TRBV4-2 | NA
CASSLQGAGNTGELFF | TGTGCCAGCAGCTTACAGGGGGCGGGGAACACCGGGGAGCTGTTTTTT | TRBD1 | TRBJ2-2 | TRBV7-9 | NA
CASSIATATNEKLFF | TGTGCCAGTAGTATAGCAACGGCAACTAATGAAAAACTGTTTTTT | NA | TRBJ1-4 | TRBV19 | NA
CASSRQTLNTEAFF | TGTGCCAGCAGCCGACAGACTTTGAACACTGAAGCTTTCTTT | NA | TRBJ1-1 | TRBV7-9 | NA
CASNFLPTGGRGNTEAFF | TGTGCCAGTAATTTCCTCCCAACGGGGGGACGGGGCAACACTGAAGCTTTCTTT | NA | TRBJ1-1 | TRBV19 | NA
CASSSGTGRNSPLHF | TGTGCCAGCAGTTCGGGGACAGGGAGGAATTCACCCCTCCACTTT | TRBD1 | TRBJ1-6 | TRBV28 | once
CATSREGTSPGELFF | TGTGCCACCAGTCGAGAGGGAACGTCGCCCGGGGAGCTGTTTTTT | NA | TRBJ2-2 | TRBV24-1 | NA
CASSPRGRDSPLHF | TGTGCCAGCAGCCCCAGGGGGCGAGATTCACCCCTCCACTTT | TRBD1 | TRBJ1-6 | TRBV7-9 | NA
CASSPGSERYNEQFF | TGTGCCAGCAGTCCCGGGTCCGAACGGTACAATGAGCAGTTCTTC | NA | TRBJ2-1 | TRBV27 | NA
CASSTGTGAYNSPLHF | TGTGCCAGCAGCACCGGGACAGGGGCCTATAATTCACCCCTCCACTTT | TRBD1 | TRBJ1-6 | TRBV7-2 | NA
CASSPGQVYGYTF | TGTGCCAGCAGTCCCGGACAGGTCTATGGCTACACCTTC | TRBD1 | TRBJ1-2 | TRBV12-3/TRBV12-4 | NA
CASSTGLAYEQYF | TGTGCCAGCAGTACGGGACTAGCCTACGAGCAGTACTTC | TRBD2 | TRBJ2-7 | TRBV12-3/TRBV12-4 | few
CASIVPAGNTIYF | TGTGCCAGTATAGTCCCCGCTGGAAACACCATATATTTT | NA | TRBJ1-3 | TRBV19 | NA
CASSQRPARRGQETQYF | TGTGCCAGCAGCCAACGACCGGCTCGACGGGGACAGGAGACCCAGTACTTC | TRBD1 | TRBJ2-5 | TRBV4-2 | few
CASSLREGNQPQHF | TGTGCCAGCAGTCTCAGGGAGGGCAATCAGCCCCAGCATTTT | NA | TRBJ1-5 | TRBV2 | NA
CASSREGEGLFF | TGCGCCAGCAGCCGAGAGGGAGAAGGACTGTTTTTT | NA | TRBJ1-4 | TRBV4-1 | NA
CASSPPSRGLGRETQYF | TGTGCCAGCTCACCACCGTCCAGGGGGCTAGGAAGAGAGACCCAGTACTTC | TRBD1 | TRBJ2-5 | TRBV18 | NA
CASSFRGGNTEAFF | TGTGCCAGCAGCTTCAGAGGAGGGAACACTGAAGCTTTCTTT | NA | TRBJ1-1 | TRBV7-2 | NA
CASGLLAGGRTDTQYF | TGCGCCAGCGGACTACTAGCGGGGGGTCGCACAGATACGCAGTATTTT | TRBD2 | TRBJ2-3 | TRBV5-1 | NA
CASTAIPGQGLNEQFF | TGTGCCAGTACCGCGATACCGGGACAGGGACTTAATGAGCAGTTCTTC | TRBD1 | TRBJ2-1 | TRBV19 | NA
CASSKEQQAGDVSGELFF | TGTGCCAGCAGCAAAGAGCAGCAAGCGGGAGATGTGTCCGGGGAGCTGTTTTTT | NA | TRBJ2-2 | TRBV21-1 | once
CASRDRGPIDHTYEQYF | TGTGCCAGCAGGGACAGGGGGCCAATAGACCATACCTACGAGCAGTACTTC | TRBD1 | TRBJ2-7 | TRBV27 | NA
CASSGRTNEQYF | TGTGCCAGCAGTGGGCGGACTAACGAGCAGTACTTC | NA | TRBJ2-7 | TRBV28 | NA
CASSYSGRLGLAGSGELFF | TGTGCCAGCAGTTACTCTGGGCGCTTAGGACTAGCGGGGAGCGGGGAGCTGTTTTTT | TRBD2 | TRBJ2-2 | TRBV6-2/TRBV6-3 | NA
CASSYRGDRAYEQYF | TGTGCCAGTAGCTATAGGGGGGACAGGGCCTACGAGCAGTACTTC | TRBD1 | TRBJ2-7 | TRBV19 | once
CASSRRQDTREAFF | TGTGCCAGTAGTAGACGACAGGATACGAGGGAAGCTTTCTTT | NA | TRBJ1-1 | TRBV19 | NA
CASSYDRAVSGNTIYF | TGTGCCAGCTCCTATGACAGGGCCGTCTCTGGAAACACCATATATTTT | TRBD1 | TRBJ1-3 | TRBV18 | NA
CASSLRVSYEQYF | TGTGCCAGCAGTTTACGGGTCTCCTACGAGCAGTACTTC | NA | TRBJ2-7 | TRBV28 | NA
CASSLLAGSPDNEQFF | TGTGCCAGCAGCCTATTAGCGGGGAGCCCGGACAATGAGCAGTTCTTC | TRBD2 | TRBJ2-1 | TRBV4-2 | NA
CAISESGTWDGYTF | TGTGCCATCAGTGAGTCCGGGACATGGGATGGCTACACCTTC | NA | TRBJ1-2 | TRBV10-3 | NA
CASSPGTGNGYTF | TGTGCCAGCTCACCGGGGACAGGGAATGGCTACACCTTC | TRBD1 | TRBJ1-2 | TRBV18 | NA